The 20 T cell receptor beta chains below come from one sample, sequenced in a study of cytomegalovirus exposure and HLA in healthy donors. This table comes from immunoSEQ multiplex PCR, and its TCRdb copy is limited to in-frame clones, with some not included. Among approximately 160,000 clones, approximately 87% were seen once, and the ten largest hold around 5%. Sequencing was done on a sample of PBMCs. These receptors were taken from a woman under 40 in good health and CMV-seronegative.

CDR3 in amino acids: CASRRGAKETQYF. As DNA, the CDR3 is TGTGCCAGTAGACGGGGGGCTAAAGAGACCCAGTACTTC. V gene TRBV19 combines with J gene TRBJ2-5; D might be TRBD2 (7 bases). V was trimmed by 6 bases and J by 3 bases, leaving 11 bases between them. CDR1 and CDR2 (germline): LNHDA, SQIVND (reference sequence). The CDR3 covers 13 residues.

The sample holds a few counts of this clone. The J gene is TRBJ2-7, the V gene TRBV4-1; the match to TRBD1 covers 11 bases. Germline V gene lookup returns CDR1 MGHRA and CDR2 YSYEKL. The CDR3 is made up of 15 amino acids. V lost 5 bases to trimming and J lost 3 bases; unmatched junction nucleotides: 6. Here the CDR3 reads CASSSPGQGDYEQYF. The CDR3, as DNA: TGCGCCAGCAGCTCACCGGGACAGGGGGACTACGAGCAGTACTTC.

V gene TRBV5-4 combines with J gene TRBJ2-5; 10 nucleotides agree with TRBD2. Trimming took 5 bases from V and 2 from J; bases not matched to a gene: 9. There are 16 residues in the CDR3. The V gene's germline CDR1 is SGHNT and CDR2 YYREEE (reference sequence). The CDR3 here is CASREGLAEVQETQYF. In nucleotides, the CDR3 is TGTGCCAGCAGGGAAGGACTAGCGGAAGTTCAAGAGACCCAGTACTTC.

This sequence joins TRBV10-3 and TRBJ1-1; 7 bases agree with TRBD1. CDR3 size: 16 residues. Trimming removed 10 bases from V and 4 bases from J; junction bases left unmatched: 18. Germline V lookup: CDR1 ENHRY, CDR2 SYGVKD. The CDR3 spells CATLRIKTGVGTEAFF. Here the CDR3 DNA reads TGTGCCACCCTACGTATCAAAACAGGGGTCGGCACTGAAGCTTTCTTT.

This clone has a single count. The CDR3 loop is CASSEALVGTSTYEQYF. The CDR3 nucleotides read TGTGCCAGCAGTGAAGCCTTGGTGGGGACGTCGACCTACGAGCAGTACTTC. The chain has TRBV6-1 and TRBJ2-7; perhaps D is TRBD1 or TRBD2 (5 bases each). Germline-derived CDR1 and CDR2 are MNHNS and SASEGT. Trimming left V 0 bases short and J 2 bases short, with 17 bases between. The CDR3 is made up of 17 amino acids.

The chain joins TRBV19 to TRBJ2-5; D is possibly TRBD1 (6 bases). Per the germline V gene, CDR1 is LNHDA and CDR2 is SQIVND (reference sequence). The CDR3 has 13 residues. V was clipped by 5 bases and J by 4 bases, with 11 bases between them. CDR3 region: CASSPDRRETQYF. CDR3 in DNA: TGTGCCAGTAGTCCCGACAGGAGAGAGACCCAGTACTTC.

This clone was observed a handful of times. The rearrangement links TRBV6-5 to TRBJ1-2, with 7 bases aligning to TRBD1. The CDR3 is 11 residues long. Trimming at V came to 6 bases and at J to 8 bases, leaving 3 bases not matched to a gene. Germline V gives CDR1 MNHEY, CDR2 SVGAGI. Written as DNA, the CDR3 is TGTGCCAGCAGCGCAGGGGGAGGCTACACCTTC. Its translation: CASSAGGGYTF.

The count of this clone is one. The rearrangement uses TRBV9 and TRBJ2-7; 9 bases fit TRBD2. From germline, CDR1 is SGDLS and CDR2 YYNGEE. V was pared by 4 bases and J by 2 bases, with 10 bases of the junction left unmatched. This CDR3 spans 16 amino acids. In nucleotides, the CDR3 is TGTGCCAGCAGCCCCCGGTCTAGCGGGACTCCCTACGAGCAGTACTTC. Encoded protein: CASSPRSSGTPYEQYF.

The V gene is TRBV4-1, the J gene TRBJ2-5; 7 bases agree with TRBD2. V dropped 3 bases and J dropped 5; count of bases not matched to a gene: 9. The CDR3 spans 15 residues. The germline V gene encodes CDR1 MGHRA and CDR2 YSYEKL. CDR3 nucleotide sequence: TGCGCCAGCAGCCAGACGGGACTACGAGAGGAGACCCAGTACTTC. Translated: CASSQTGLREETQYF.

Only a few counts were recorded for this clone. The chain has TRBV19 and TRBJ1-2; possible D gene TRBD1, 6 bases. With 5 bases removed from V and 8 bases from J, the gap between germline ends came to 15 bases. This CDR3 contains 13 residues. Germline V gene sequence: CDR1 LNHDA, CDR2 SQIVND (reference sequence). Here the CDR3 reads CASSGRGKRGYTF. CDR3 bases: TGTGCCAGTAGTGGAAGGGGGAAGCGAGGCTACACCTTC. Based on the CDR3 plus reference TRBV19 and TRBJ1-2, the full variable domain is DGGITQSPKYLFRKEGQNVTLSCEQNLNHDAMYWYRQDPGQGLRLIYYSQIVNDFQKGDIAEGYSVSREKKESFPLTVTSAQKNPTAFYLCASSGRGKRGYTFGSGTRLTVV.

The rearrangement links TRBV11-1 to TRBJ1-1, with D maybe TRBD1 (5 bases). This CDR3 comprises 14 residues. V lost 4 bases and J lost 7, with 16 bases in between. Germline-derived CDR1 and CDR2 are SGHAT and FQDESV (reference sequence). This CDR3 reads CASSSRTSSNEAFF. The CDR3 bases are TGTGCCAGCAGCTCGAGGACAAGCTCTAATGAAGCTTTCTTT.

This clone has only one observation. The chain links TRBV5-1 to TRBJ1-2; possibly TRBD1 for D (5 bases). V lost 1 base and J lost 8, with 15 bases in between. Germline V lookup: CDR1 SGHRS, CDR2 YFSETQ. This CDR3 spans 14 amino acids. CDR3 in amino acids: CASSLSGGERGYTF. In DNA form, the CDR3 reads TGCGCCAGCAGCTTGTCTGGGGGGGAAAGAGGCTACACCTTC.

The chain employs TRBV5-5 and TRBJ2-5; D unclear. CDR1 SGHKS and CDR2 YYEKEE come from the germline V gene (reference sequence). The CDR3 is 15 amino acids. The V end lost 0 bases, the J end lost 1 base, and 10 bases lay between the germline ends. The CDR3 region has the DNA TGTGCCAGCAGCTTGGCAACGGTACTCCAAGAGACCCAGTACTTC. Encoded protein: CASSLATVLQETQYF.

This clone was seen a handful of times. The V gene is TRBV11-3, the J gene TRBJ2-2; 9 bases are shared with TRBD1. The CDR3 length is 14 residues. The germline CDR1 and CDR2 sequences are SGHNT and YENEEA. The junction had 3 bases not matched to a gene; V was cut back by 4 bases and J by 6 bases. The CDR3 region is CASSSGQGAGELFF. The CDR3, as DNA: TGTGCCAGCAGCTCGGGACAGGGAGCCGGGGAGCTGTTTTTT.

The chain has TRBV27 and TRBJ1-4; D is unresolved. Germline V lookup: CDR1 MNHEY, CDR2 SMNVEV (reference sequence). The CDR3 runs to 14 residues. V lost 6 bases and J lost 0, with 8 bases in between. The CDR3 loop reads CASSFTATNEKLFF. The CDR3 nucleotides are TGTGCCAGCAGCTTCACAGCAACTAATGAAAAACTGTTTTTT. Filled out from reference TRBV27 and TRBJ1-4, the complete variable domain reads EAQVTQNPRYLITVTGKKLTVTCSQNMNHEYMSWYRQDPGLGLRQIYYSMNVEVTDKGDVPEGYKVSRKEKRNFPLILESPSPNQTSLYFCASSFTATNEKLFFGSGTQLSVL.

The chain employs TRBV5-6 and TRBJ2-7; 11 bases map to TRBD2. The CDR3 loop spans 14 amino acids. V trimming: 10 bases; J trimming: 4 bases; junction bases outside the gene matches: 10. Per the germline V gene, CDR1 is SGHDT and CDR2 is YYEEEE. The CDR3 sequence: CAYQTGTSGYEQYF. The CDR3, as DNA: TGTGCCTACCAAACCGGGACTAGCGGTTACGAGCAGTACTTC.

The chain combines TRBV19 with TRBJ2-7; 11 bases are shared with TRBD1. CDR3 length equals 17 residues. After removal of 1 base from V and 3 bases from J, the junction contained 8 bases not matched to a gene. CDR1 and CDR2 from the germline V gene are LNHDA and SQIVND (reference sequence). This CDR3 is CASSIGHSGTGGYEQYF. CDR3 nucleotides: TGTGCCAGTAGTATAGGTCATTCGGGGACAGGGGGCTACGAGCAGTACTTC. Supplemented by reference TRBV19 and TRBJ2-7, the full variable domain reads DGGITQSPKYLFRKEGQNVTLSCEQNLNHDAMYWYRQDPGQGLRLIYYSQIVNDFQKGDIAEGYSVSREKKESFPLTVTSAQKNPTAFYLCASSIGHSGTGGYEQYFGPGTRLTVT.

V gene TRBV2 combines with J gene TRBJ2-4; D is perhaps TRBD2 (7 bases). The CDR3 totals 14 residues. Germline values: CDR1 SNHLY, CDR2 FYNNEI. V was pared by 7 bases and J by 1 base, with 11 bases between. The CDR3, as DNA: TGTGCCAGCACCGGCGGGGGCGCCAAAAACATTCAGTACTTC. It encodes CASTGGGAKNIQYF.

V gene TRBV7-2 combines with J gene TRBJ2-7; D is ambiguous. CDR1 is SGHTA, CDR2 FQGNSA, per germline. CDR3 length: 12 residues. Deletions cut 0 bases from V and 3 bases from J, with 3 bases between. As DNA, the CDR3 is TGTGCCAGCAGCTTAGCTTTCTACGAGCAGTACTTC. It translates to CASSLAFYEQYF.

The chain carries TRBV12-1 and TRBJ2-3; TRBD1 is the table's D call, not checked against the DNA. TRBV12-1 is noted as a pseudogene. The length of the CDR3 is 15 residues. CDR3 coding DNA: TGTGCCAGCAGCTTTGAGGGGAAGGTCGAAGATACGCAGTATTTT. Amino acid sequence: CASSFEGKVEDTQYF.